These T cell receptor beta chains were read from a single sample in a study of blood T cell repertoires in COVID-19. TCRdb keeps only in-frame clones here, not all; method: immunoSEQ multiplex PCR. The table lists fewer than 250,000 clones, approximately 86% of them singletons. Material: peripheral blood. Every receptor here comes from a woman aged 55-69 years who had recovered from COVID-19. Both conserved end residues are part of each CDR3. The D gene is left open where the match is weak. Size tells how often a clone was seen (once, few, many) or the class of an expanded clone, and some rows leave it out.

d_call,clone_size,v_call,j_call,cdr3_nt,cdr3_aa
TRBD1,once,TRBV9,TRBJ1-6,TGTGCCAGCAGCGTAGGCCCTGATATGGACAGGGCGGATTCACCCCTCCACTTT,CASSVGPDMDRADSPLHF
TRBD1,NA,TRBV5-1,TRBJ1-6,TGCGCCAGCAGCCAAGGACAGGGATGGTATAATTCACCCCTCCACTTT,CASSQGQGWYNSPLHF
NA,NA,TRBV20-1,TRBJ1-2,TGCAGTGCCCCAACAGGGTATGGCTACACCTTC,CSAPTGYGYTF
TRBD2,NA,TRBV2,TRBJ2-5,TGTGCCAGCACTTCTAGCGGGGGGCGGGAGACCCAGTACTTC,CASTSSGGRETQYF
NA,NA,TRBV11-2,TRBJ2-7,TGTGCCAGCAGCTTCGGGACTGACGCCTACGAGCAGTACTTC,CASSFGTDAYEQYF
NA,NA,TRBV6-4,TRBJ1-1,TGTGCCAGCATCCGGGAGGGGAACACTGAAGCTTTCTTT,CASIREGNTEAFF
TRBD1,NA,TRBV10-3,TRBJ1-3,TGTGCCATCTTTGGACAGGTGGCCTCTGGAAACACCATATATTTT,CAIFGQVASGNTIYF
TRBD1,NA,TRBV24-1,TRBJ1-2,TGTGCCACCAGTGACCGAGACAGGGATCGGGGCTACACCTTC,CATSDRDRDRGYTF
NA,NA,TRBV5-1,TRBJ1-2,TGCGCCAGCAGCTCCCAACCCGACAGTCCCTATGGCTACACCTTC,CASSSQPDSPYGYTF
NA,few,TRBV28,TRBJ2-7,TGTGCCAGCAGTTCCCGGACAGCTCACTCCTACGAGCAGTACTTC,CASSSRTAHSYEQYF
TRBD1,NA,TRBV5-1,TRBJ2-3,TGCGCCAGCAGCCCTCGACAGGGGATCTCCGGCACAGATACGCAGTATTTT,CASSPRQGISGTDTQYF
TRBD1,NA,TRBV23-1,TRBJ1-2,TGCGCCAGCAGTCGATACGGGAGGTTGGACAGGGGTCTTTTTAACTATGGCTACACCTTC,CASSRYGRLDRGLFNYGYTF
NA,NA,TRBV19,TRBJ2-1,TGTGCCAGTAGCCTAGGGGGACGGTGGAGTGAGCAGTTCTTC,CASSLGGRWSEQFF
NA,NA,TRBV27,TRBJ1-2,TGTGCCAGCAGTTTATTACAGGCCGGTTATGGCTACACCTTC,CASSLLQAGYGYTF
NA,NA,TRBV5-6,TRBJ2-3,TGTGCCAGCAGCTTGTACAGGACCATTAGCACAGATACGCAGTATTTT,CASSLYRTISTDTQYF
NA,NA,TRBV28,TRBJ2-1,TGTGCCAGCACGTCTTTCGGCAGCGACTCCTACAATGAGCAGTTCTTC,CASTSFGSDSYNEQFF
NA,NA,TRBV4-1,TRBJ2-1,TGCGCCAGCAGCCAAGCGGGGGTCTACAATGAGCAGTTCTTC,CASSQAGVYNEQFF
NA,once,TRBV11-3,TRBJ2-3,TGTGCCAGCAGTCTTAGGAGCGGAGATACGCAGTATTTT,CASSLRSGDTQYF
TRBD2,NA,TRBV5-1,TRBJ2-1,TGCGCCAGCAGCCGGGACGGGGGGTTTGATGAGCAGTTCTTC,CASSRDGGFDEQFF
TRBD1,NA,TRBV7-2,TRBJ2-3,TGTGCCAGCAGCTTCGACAGGGGGGGAGATACGCAGTATTTT,CASSFDRGGDTQYF
TRBD1,NA,TRBV3-1/TRBV3-2,TRBJ1-4,TGTGCCAGCAGCCAAACCGGCAGGGGGAATGAAAAACTGTTTTTT,CASSQTGRGNEKLFF
NA,few,TRBV5-1,TRBJ2-3,TGCGCCAGCAGCCCAAGGGGGAGGGCCCCAGATACGCAGTATTTT,CASSPRGRAPDTQYF
TRBD1,NA,TRBV27,TRBJ1-1,TGTGCCAGCAGTTTACGACAGGGTTACACTGAAGCTTTCTTT,CASSLRQGYTEAFF
TRBD1,NA,TRBV7-8,TRBJ1-1,TGTGCCAGCAGCCCCTACGGACAGGGGGGAGGAACTGAAGCTTTCTTT,CASSPYGQGGGTEAFF
NA,NA,TRBV2,TRBJ2-3,TGTGCCGCTGGTGGCTCCGTAGGGGGAGATACGCAGTATTTT,CAAGGSVGGDTQYF
TRBD1,NA,TRBV5-1,TRBJ2-7,TGCGCCAGCAGCCCACGACAGGGGGCGACCTACGAGCAGTACTTC,CASSPRQGATYEQYF
NA,NA,TRBV18,TRBJ1-6,TGTGCCAGCACGAACAGGAATTCACCCCTCCACTTT,CASTNRNSPLHF
NA,NA,TRBV4-1,TRBJ1-4,TGCGCCAGCAGCCAAGTCGGGGCAACTAATGAAAAACTGTTTTTT,CASSQVGATNEKLFF
NA,NA,TRBV7-9,TRBJ2-2,TGTGCCAGCAGCTTAGGGACAGCGAACACCGGGGAGCTGTTTTTT,CASSLGTANTGELFF
TRBD2,NA,TRBV4-1,TRBJ2-1,TGCGCCAGCAGCCAAAGGGAGGGGAGCTCCTACAATGAGCAGTTCTTC,CASSQREGSSYNEQFF
NA,NA,TRBV25-1,TRBJ2-5,TGTGCCAGCAGTGATTTAAGGTCAGGGGAGACCCAGTACTTC,CASSDLRSGETQYF
NA,NA,TRBV11-2,TRBJ1-6,TGTGCCAGCAGCTTATCTCATTCACCCCTCCACTTT,CASSLSHSPLHF
NA,NA,TRBV5-5,TRBJ2-7,TGTGCCAGCAGCTTAATGAGGCAGGGCTACGAGCAGTACTTC,CASSLMRQGYEQYF
TRBD1,NA,TRBV6-4,TRBJ1-5,TGTGCCAGCAGGGTAGGGGGCAGGGGGCGCAATCAGCCCCAGCATTTT,CASRVGGRGRNQPQHF
NA,NA,TRBV5-1,TRBJ2-7,TGCGCCAGCAGCTTGGTCGGTGACTCCTACGAGCAGTACTTC,CASSLVGDSYEQYF
TRBD1,NA,TRBV12-5,TRBJ2-2,TGTGCTAGTGGTTTCACGACAGGGGGCAACACCGGGGAGCTGTTTTTT,CASGFTTGGNTGELFF
TRBD2,NA,TRBV9,TRBJ2-1,TGTGCCAGCAGCGTGGGACTAGCGGCCTACAATGAGCAGTTCTTC,CASSVGLAAYNEQFF
NA,NA,TRBV10-1,TRBJ2-7,TGCGCCAGCAGTGAGTCAACCTACCGGGACGGGAGAACCTACGAGCAGTACTTC,CASSESTYRDGRTYEQYF
NA,NA,TRBV29-1,TRBJ2-2,TGCAGCGGGCTCGGGCAGGGGTTAACCGGGGAGCTGTTTTTT,CSGLGQGLTGELFF
TRBD2,NA,TRBV6-5,TRBJ2-7,TGTGCCAGCAGCAGGCCGGGGGAGGGGATCTACGAGCAGTACTTC,CASSRPGEGIYEQYF
TRBD2,NA,TRBV11-1,TRBJ2-5,TGTGCCAGCAGCTTAGCGCGGGGGGGAGAGACCCAGTACTTC,CASSLARGGETQYF
TRBD1,once,TRBV5-4,TRBJ2-6,TGTGCCAGCAGCTGGCAGGGGGTCGGGGCCAACGTCCTGACTTTC,CASSWQGVGANVLTF